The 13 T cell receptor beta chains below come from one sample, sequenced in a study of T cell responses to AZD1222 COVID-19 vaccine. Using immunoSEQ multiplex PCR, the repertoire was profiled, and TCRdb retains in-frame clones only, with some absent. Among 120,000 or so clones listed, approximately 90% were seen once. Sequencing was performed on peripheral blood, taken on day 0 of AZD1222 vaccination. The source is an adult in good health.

The CDR3 is CASSQGTGTLNIQYF. Here the CDR3 DNA reads TGTGCCAGCAGCCAGGGGACAGGTACATTAAACATTCAGTACTTC. The genes are TRBV3-1 (or the pseudogene TRBV3-2) and TRBJ2-4; 8 bases are shared with TRBD1. The CDR3 runs 15 residues. Germline V gene sequence: CDR1 LGHDT, CDR2 YNNKEL (reference sequence). The J segment lost 6 bases and the V segment lost 3 bases, leaving 7 bases of the junction unmatched.

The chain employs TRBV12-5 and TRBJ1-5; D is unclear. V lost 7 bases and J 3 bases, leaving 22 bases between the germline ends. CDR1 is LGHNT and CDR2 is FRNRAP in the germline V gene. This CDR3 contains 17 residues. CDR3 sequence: CASEDWRGPASNQPQHF. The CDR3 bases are TGTGCTAGTGAGGATTGGCGCGGGCCAGCATCCAATCAGCCCCAGCATTTT. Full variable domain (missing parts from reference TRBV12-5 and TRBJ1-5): DARVTQTPRHKVTEMGQEVTMRCQPILGHNTVFWYRQTMMQGLELLAYFRNRAPLDDSGMPKDRFSAEMPDATLATLKIQPSEPRDSAVYFCASEDWRGPASNQPQHFGDGTRLSIL.

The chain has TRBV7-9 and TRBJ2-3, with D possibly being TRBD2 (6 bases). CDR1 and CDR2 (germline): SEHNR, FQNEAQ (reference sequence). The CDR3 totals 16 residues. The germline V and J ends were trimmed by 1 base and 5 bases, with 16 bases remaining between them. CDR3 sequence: CASSLGTTQPGDTQYF. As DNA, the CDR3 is TGTGCCAGCAGCTTAGGGACTACCCAGCCCGGAGATACGCAGTATTTT.

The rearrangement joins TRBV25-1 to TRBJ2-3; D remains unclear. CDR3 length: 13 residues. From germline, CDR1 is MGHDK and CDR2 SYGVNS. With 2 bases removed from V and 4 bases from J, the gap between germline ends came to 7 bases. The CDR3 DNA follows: TGTGCCAGCAGTGAAGTCCAGGCAGATACGCAGTATTTT. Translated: CASSEVQADTQYF.

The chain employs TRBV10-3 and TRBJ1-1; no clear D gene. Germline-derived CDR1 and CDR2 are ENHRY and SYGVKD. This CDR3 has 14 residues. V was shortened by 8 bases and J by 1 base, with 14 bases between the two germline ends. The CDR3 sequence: CAILDAASNTEAFF. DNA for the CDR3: TGTGCCATCCTAGACGCGGCCTCGAACACTGAAGCTTTCTTT.

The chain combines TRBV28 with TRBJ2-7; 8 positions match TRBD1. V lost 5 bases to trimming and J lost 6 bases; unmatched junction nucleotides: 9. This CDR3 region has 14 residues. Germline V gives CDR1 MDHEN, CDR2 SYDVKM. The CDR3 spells CASSRWDRQSEQYF. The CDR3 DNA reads TGTGCCAGCAGTCGTTGGGACAGGCAAAGCGAGCAGTACTTC.

The CDR3 spells CASSFFNEQFF. CDR3 in DNA: TGTGCCAGCAGCTTTTTTAATGAGCAGTTCTTC. The chain combines TRBV7-9 with TRBJ2-1; no clear D gene. This CDR3 region has 11 residues. V was clipped by 3 bases and J by 7 bases, with 4 bases between them. Germline V CDR1 and CDR2: SEHNR, FQNEAQ (reference sequence).

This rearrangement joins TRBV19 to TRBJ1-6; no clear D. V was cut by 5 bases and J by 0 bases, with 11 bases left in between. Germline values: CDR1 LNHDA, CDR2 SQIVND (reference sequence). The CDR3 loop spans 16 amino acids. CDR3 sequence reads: CASSDTLGSYNSPLHF. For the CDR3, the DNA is TGTGCCAGTAGTGACACCTTGGGCTCCTATAATTCACCCCTCCACTTT. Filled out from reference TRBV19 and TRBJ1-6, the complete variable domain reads DGGITQSPKYLFRKEGQNVTLSCEQNLNHDAMYWYRQDPGQGLRLIYYSQIVNDFQKGDIAEGYSVSREKKESFPLTVTSAQKNPTAFYLCASSDTLGSYNSPLHFGNGTRLTVT.

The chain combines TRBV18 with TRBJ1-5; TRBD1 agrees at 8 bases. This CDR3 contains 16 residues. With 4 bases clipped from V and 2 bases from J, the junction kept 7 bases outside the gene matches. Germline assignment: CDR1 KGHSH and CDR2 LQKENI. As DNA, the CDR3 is TGTGCCAGCTCACTCGACAGGGGTTTCGGCAATCAGCCCCAGCATTTT. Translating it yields CASSLDRGFGNQPQHF.

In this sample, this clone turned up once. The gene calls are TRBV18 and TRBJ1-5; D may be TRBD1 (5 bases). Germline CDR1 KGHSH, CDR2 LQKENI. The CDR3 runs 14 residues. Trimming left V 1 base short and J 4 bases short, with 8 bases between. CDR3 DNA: TGTGCCAGCTCACCACAGGGGCCGAATCAGCCCCAGCATTTT. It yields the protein CASSPQGPNQPQHF.

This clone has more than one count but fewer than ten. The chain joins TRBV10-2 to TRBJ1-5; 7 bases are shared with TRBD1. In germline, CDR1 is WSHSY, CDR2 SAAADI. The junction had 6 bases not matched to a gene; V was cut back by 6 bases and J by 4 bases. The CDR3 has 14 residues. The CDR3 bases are TGCGCCAGCAGCCCTGGACAGGTTAATCAGCCCCAGCATTTT. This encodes CASSPGQVNQPQHF.

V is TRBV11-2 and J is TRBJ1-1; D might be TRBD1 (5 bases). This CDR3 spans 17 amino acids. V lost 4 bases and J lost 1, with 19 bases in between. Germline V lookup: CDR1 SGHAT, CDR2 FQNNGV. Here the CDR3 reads CASSSLTISRENTEAFF. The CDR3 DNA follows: TGTGCCAGCAGCTCGCTTACAATATCCAGGGAGAACACTGAAGCTTTCTTT.

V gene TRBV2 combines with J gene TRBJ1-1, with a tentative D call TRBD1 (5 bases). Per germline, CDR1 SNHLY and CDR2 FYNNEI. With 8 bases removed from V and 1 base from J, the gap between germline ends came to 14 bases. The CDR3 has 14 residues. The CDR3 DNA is TGTGCCAGCTCCTGGGACCTTAGGAACACTGAAGCTTTCTTT. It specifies CASSWDLRNTEAFF.